These 15 T cell receptor beta chains were sequenced from one sample in a study of molecular identifiers for immune sequencing clone quantification. Via MiXCR, TCRdb re-called the PCR reads, giving one row per CDR3 protein. The sample lists under 600,000 distinct CDR3 sequences; about 22% were seen once. The specimen sequenced was naive CD8+ T cells from blood, with Jurkat cell RNA spiked in. Stated subset: FACS-sorted CD8+CD4-CCR7+CD45RA+ naive T cells. Source of these receptors: a human donor in good health. Some libraries in this study had Jurkat cell RNA spiked in.

A word on this clonotype: Being one base from a much bigger clone, this may be a read error. This chain joins TRBV5-3 and TRBJ1-1; D uncertain. TRBV5-3 is an open reading frame whose function is uncertain. The CDR3 spans 16 residues. The DNA for the CDR3 is TGTGCCAGCAGCTTGATCGAAGGCAGGATGAACACTGGAGCTTTCTTT. This sequence encodes CASSLIEGRMNTGAFF.

In regard to this clonotype: This may come from a read error, since a much larger clone is one base off. The chain has TRBV7-2 and TRBJ2-5; D is unclear. V was pared by 5 bases and J by 1 base, with 14 bases between. The germline V gene encodes CDR1 SGHTA and CDR2 FQGNSA. CDR3 size: 15 residues. The CDR3 coding sequence is TGTACCAGCAGCCCCCGCTCGGCGGCCCAAGAGACCCAGTACTTC. As protein: CTSSPRSAAQETQYF. The complete variable domain, with remaining parts taken from reference TRBV7-2 and TRBJ2-5, reads GAGVSQSPSNKVTEKGKDVELRCDPISGHTALYWYRQSLGQGLEFLIYFQGNSAPDKSGLPSDRFSAERTGGSVSTLTIQRTQQEDSAVYLCTSSPRSAAQETQYFGPGTRLLVL.

This clonotype showed up many times. The V and J genes are TRBV19 and TRBJ1-5; 11 bases map to TRBD1. There are 16 residues in the CDR3. CDR1 and CDR2 (germline): LNHDA, SQIVND (reference sequence). V was pared by 1 base and J by 6 bases, with 5 bases of the junction left unmatched. Here the CDR3 reads CASSIGTGGVGQPQHF. The CDR3 nucleotides read TGTGCCAGTAGTATAGGGACAGGGGGCGTCGGTCAGCCCCAGCATTTT.

The chain couples TRBV12-3 or TRBV12-4 to TRBJ2-3; the D gene could be TRBD1 or TRBD2 (5 bases each). The CDR3 length is 14 residues. Trimming took 7 bases from V and 2 from J, leaving 13 bases between them. The CDR3 coding sequence is TGTGCCAGCACGTTTTCGGGGCCCACAGATACGCAGTATTTT. Translating gives CASTFSGPTDTQYF.

The sample holds many counts of this clonotype. This rearrangement joins TRBV24-1 to TRBJ2-1, with 11 bases lining up with TRBD2. CDR1 is KGHDR and CDR2 is SFDVKD in the germline V gene. V lost 5 bases and J lost 7; bases outside the gene matches: 9. The CDR3 has 16 amino acids. CDR3 amino acids: CATSGYSGRARNEQFF. Here the CDR3 DNA reads TGTGCCACCAGTGGTTATAGCGGGAGGGCCCGTAATGAGCAGTTCTTC.

This clonotype has a handful of counts. The rearrangement joins TRBV20-1 to TRBJ2-7, with TRBD2 identical over 8 bases. Germline V gene lookup returns CDR1 DFQATT and CDR2 SNEGSKA (reference sequence). This CDR3 region has 14 residues. The trim removed 0 bases at V and 7 bases at J, leaving 8 bases unmatched. The CDR3 sequence: CSARDGLAGYEQYF. CDR3 coding DNA: TGCAGTGCTAGAGATGGACTAGCTGGATATGAGCAGTACTTC.

This clonotype showed up just a few times. The rearrangement links TRBV9 to TRBJ2-7; maybe TRBD1 (6 bases). Germline V gene sequence: CDR1 SGDLS, CDR2 YYNGEE. Trimming removed 3 bases from V and 5 bases from J, with 18 bases in between. The CDR3 sequence is 15 residues long. The chain's CDR3 is CASSGTGYRGDEQYF. CDR3 in DNA: TGTGCCAGCAGCGGTACAGGGTACCGAGGGGACGAGCAGTACTTC.

This clonotype was recorded a few times. V gene TRBV11-1 combines with J gene TRBJ2-7; tentative D call: TRBD1 (6 bases). The CDR3 has 15 amino acids. The germline V and J ends were trimmed by 3 bases and 4 bases, with 16 bases remaining between them. Germline assignment: CDR1 SGHAT and CDR2 FQDESV (reference sequence). CDR3 DNA sequence: TGTGCCAGCAGCTTTCGTACAGGGAGCGCATACGAGCAGTACTTC. It yields the protein CASSFRTGSAYEQYF.

Concerning this clonotype: A much larger clone lies one base from this, so it may be a read error. This chain connects TRBV20-1 to TRBJ2-7; D possibly corresponds to TRBD2 (5 bases). CDR1 is DFQATT, CDR2 SNEGSKA, per germline (reference sequence). V was shortened by 3 bases and J by 5 bases, with 17 bases between the two germline ends. The length of the CDR3 is 14 residues. In DNA, the CDR3 is TGCAGTGCTAGTGCATTCAGCGGAGCCCACGAGCAGTACTTC. This codes for CSASAFSGAHEQYF.

As to this clonotype: A much bigger clone sits one base away, suggesting this may be a read error. The conserved closing phenylalanine or tryptophan is absent in this CDR3, likely reflecting a read error. This sequence joins TRBV5-6 and TRBJ2-7, with D perhaps matching TRBD1 (6 bases). Per germline, CDR1 SGHDT and CDR2 YYEEEE. Trimming shortened V by 2 bases and J by 2 bases, and 8 bases separated the two germline ends. The CDR3 contains 13 residues. The CDR3 loop reads CASSFQGPYEQYL. DNA of the CDR3: TGTGCCAGCAGCTTCCAGGGGCCCTACGAGCAGTACCTC.

This clonotype was detected ten times or more. The chain links TRBV20-1 to TRBJ2-2, with D possibly being TRBD2 (6 bases). Germline V gene data show CDR1 as DFQATT and CDR2 as SNEGSKA (reference sequence). The CDR3 length is 13 residues. V shed 0 bases and J shed 6 bases, with 8 bases lying between them. The CDR3 sequence is CSARELAAGELFF. The CDR3 DNA reads TGCAGTGCTAGAGAACTAGCTGCCGGGGAGCTGTTTTTT.

This clonotype showed up just a few times. J is TRBJ2-3 and V is TRBV5-4; D is unclear. V shed 4 bases and J shed 6 bases, with 9 bases lying between them. The CDR3 runs 12 residues. Germline CDR1 is SGHNT and CDR2 is YYREEE (reference sequence). CDR3 nucleotides: TGTGCCAGCAGCCAGGAATTTGATACGCAGTATTTT. Translation: CASSQEFDTQYF.

The table lists this clonotype with a few counts. The CDR3 carries no conserved terminal phenylalanine or tryptophan, so it likely arises from a read error. This chain joins TRBV19 and TRBJ1-2; 8 positions agree with TRBD1. The V segment lost 3 bases and the J segment 8 bases; nucleotides outside the gene matches: 8. Germline V gene sequence: CDR1 LNHDA, CDR2 SQIVND (reference sequence). There are 14 residues in the CDR3. The CDR3 DNA is TGTGCCAGTAGTATTTGGGACAGGTTGTTAGGCTACACCCTC. Translating it yields CASSIWDRLLGYTL.

In this sample, this clonotype turned up many times. This rearrangement joins TRBV7-8 to TRBJ2-1; unclear D gene. This CDR3 is 13 amino acids long. Per the germline V gene, CDR1 is SGHVS and CDR2 is FQNEAQ. Trimming took off 2 bases at V and 6 bases at J, with 8 bases between the two ends. CDR3: CASSLIRVNEQFF. CDR3 in DNA: TGTGCCAGCAGCTTAATTCGCGTCAATGAGCAGTTCTTC.

This clonotype turned up a few times. This rearrangement joins TRBV4-3 to TRBJ2-3, with D possibly TRBD2 on 5 matching bases. V gave up 0 bases and J gave up 0 bases, with 13 bases separating them. The V gene's germline CDR1 is LGHNA and CDR2 YSLEER. This CDR3 contains 17 residues. CDR3 sequence reads: CASSQDGPGTSTDTQYF. DNA of the CDR3: TGCGCCAGCAGCCAAGATGGTCCGGGAACTAGCACAGATACGCAGTATTTT.